This TCR beta chain was obtained from a study of T-cell reconstitution after alpha-beta-depleted transplantation in children. CDR1 PRHDT and CDR2 FYEKMQ come from the germline V gene (reference sequence). CDR3 size: 16 residues. The germline V and J ends were trimmed by 0 bases and 4 bases, with 13 bases remaining between them. The authors prepared the TCRbeta library with unique molecular identifiers. TCRdb processed the PCR reads anew with MiXCR; each CDR3 protein has one entry. The sample records some 240,000 distinct CDR3 sequences, 12% being singletons. The starting material was PBMCs from the stem cell graft donor, obtained from the stem cell graft. This TCR came from a human donor who donated a stem cell graft to a child with acute lymphoblastic leukemia. The chain is built from TRBV13 and TRBJ1-5; TRBD1 might be the D (6 bases). This CDR3 reads CASSLGGRGYNQPQHF. The CDR3 DNA reads TGTGCCAGCAGCTTAGGGGGAAGGGGGTATAATCAGCCCCAGCATTTT. Supplemented by reference TRBV13 and TRBJ1-5, the full variable domain reads AAGVIQSPRHLIKEKRETATLKCYPIPRHDTVYWYQQGPGQDPQFLISFYEKMQSDKGSIPDRFSAQQFSDYHSELNMSSLELGDSALYFCASSLGGRGYNQPQHFGDGTRLSIL.